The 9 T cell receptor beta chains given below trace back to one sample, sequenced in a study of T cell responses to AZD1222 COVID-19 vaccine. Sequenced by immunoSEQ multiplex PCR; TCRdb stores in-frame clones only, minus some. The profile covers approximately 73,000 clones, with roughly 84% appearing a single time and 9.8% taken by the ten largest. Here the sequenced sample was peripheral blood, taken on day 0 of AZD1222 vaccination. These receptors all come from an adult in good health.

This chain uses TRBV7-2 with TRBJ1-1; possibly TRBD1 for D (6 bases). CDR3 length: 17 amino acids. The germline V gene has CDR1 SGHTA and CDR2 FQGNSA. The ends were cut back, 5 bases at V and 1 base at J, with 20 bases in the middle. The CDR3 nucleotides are TGTGCCAGCAGCCTTTACAGGGTGCATCGAGGGAACACTGAAGCTTTCTTT. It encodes CASSLYRVHRGNTEAFF. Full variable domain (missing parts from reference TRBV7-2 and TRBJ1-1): GAGVSQSPSNKVTEKGKDVELRCDPISGHTALYWYRQSLGQGLEFLIYFQGNSAPDKSGLPSDRFSAERTGGSVSTLTIQRTQQEDSAVYLCASSLYRVHRGNTEAFFGQGTRLTVV.

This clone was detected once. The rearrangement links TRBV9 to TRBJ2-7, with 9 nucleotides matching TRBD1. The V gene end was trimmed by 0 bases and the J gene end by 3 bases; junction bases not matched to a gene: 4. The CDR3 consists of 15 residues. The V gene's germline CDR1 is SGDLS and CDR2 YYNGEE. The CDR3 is CASSVAPGQGYEQYF. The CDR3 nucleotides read TGTGCCAGCAGCGTAGCCCCGGGACAGGGCTACGAGCAGTACTTC.

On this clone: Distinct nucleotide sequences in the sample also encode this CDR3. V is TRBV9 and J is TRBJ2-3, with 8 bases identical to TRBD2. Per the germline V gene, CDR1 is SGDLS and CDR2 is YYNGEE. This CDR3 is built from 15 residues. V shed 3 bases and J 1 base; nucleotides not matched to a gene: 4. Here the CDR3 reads CASSAGGPGTDTQYF. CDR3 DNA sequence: TGTGCCAGCAGCGCGGGGGGGCCGGGCACAGATACGCAGTATTTT.

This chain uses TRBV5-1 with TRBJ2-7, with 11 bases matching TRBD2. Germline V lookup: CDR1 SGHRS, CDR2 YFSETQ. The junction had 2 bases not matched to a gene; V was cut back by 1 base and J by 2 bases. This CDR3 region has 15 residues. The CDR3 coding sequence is TGCGCCAGCAGCTTGACTAGCGGGGGAGCCTACGAGCAGTACTTC. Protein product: CASSLTSGGAYEQYF.

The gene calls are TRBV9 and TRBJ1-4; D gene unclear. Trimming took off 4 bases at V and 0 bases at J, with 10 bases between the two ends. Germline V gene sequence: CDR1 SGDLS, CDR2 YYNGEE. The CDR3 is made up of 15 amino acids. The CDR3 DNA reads TGTGCCAGCAGCTTAGACGATGCAACTAATGAAAAACTGTTTTTT. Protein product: CASSLDDATNEKLFF.

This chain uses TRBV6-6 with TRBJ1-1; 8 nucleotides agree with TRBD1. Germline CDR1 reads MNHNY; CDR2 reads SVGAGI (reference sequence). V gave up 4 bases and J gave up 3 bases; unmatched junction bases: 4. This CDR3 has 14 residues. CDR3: CASSSGQAHTEAFF. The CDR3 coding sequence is TGTGCCAGCAGTTCGGGACAGGCCCACACTGAAGCTTTCTTT.

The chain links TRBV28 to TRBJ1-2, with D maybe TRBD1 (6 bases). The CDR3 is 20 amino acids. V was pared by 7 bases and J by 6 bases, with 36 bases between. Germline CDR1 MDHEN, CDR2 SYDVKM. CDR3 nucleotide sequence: TGTGCCAGCAACCCAGGATGGGGGCCGGGCCTCGGTAACATAGGGGATGGCTACACCTTC. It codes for CASNPGWGPGLGNIGDGYTF.

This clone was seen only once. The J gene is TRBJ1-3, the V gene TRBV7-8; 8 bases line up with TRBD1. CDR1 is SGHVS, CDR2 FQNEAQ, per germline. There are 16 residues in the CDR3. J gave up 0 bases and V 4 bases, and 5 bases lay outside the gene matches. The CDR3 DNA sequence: TGTGCCAGCAGCTCATGGACAGGGCCCTCTGGAAACACCATATATTTT. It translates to CASSSWTGPSGNTIYF.

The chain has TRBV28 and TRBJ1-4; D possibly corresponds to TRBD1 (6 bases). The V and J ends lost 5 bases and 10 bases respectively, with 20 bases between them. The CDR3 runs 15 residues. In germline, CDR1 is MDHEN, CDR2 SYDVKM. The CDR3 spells CASSPTDRSLVKLFF. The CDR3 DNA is TGTGCCAGCAGTCCCACGGACAGAAGTTTAGTAAAACTGTTTTTT.